This TCR beta chain was documented in a study of brain T cells in children with intractable seizures (dated by TCRdb to the early 2020s). About the investigation overall: Resected brain tissue from 53 pediatric epilepsy surgery cases was first screened for immune gene transcripts using a NanoString immunology panel. Among the approximately twelve selected surgery cases, eight also had pre-surgery blood sequenced, leaving four with brain tissue only.

The CDR3, cysteine through phenylalanine, is 13 amino acids long. Of the read, only the CDR3 DNA is kept; its 39 bases are in frame from base 1. From the germline V gene (reference sequence), CDR1 is SEHNR and CDR2 is FQNEAQ. Trimming costs V 2 bases and J 5 bases, and their ends lie 9 bases apart. About this clone itself: Its antigen is currently not known. Per-base qualities were not stored, and no clone one base away is much larger.

The research as a whole found: Viral specificity was inferred solely from CDR3 sequence similarity, and the HCMV serostatus of the patients was not known. Sequencing depth differed between pre- and post-surgery blood, so clones missing from the pre-surgery sample may reflect undersampling.

What this sample's time point label stands for: resected brain tissue, or blood drawn just prior to surgery. The surgery cases with the highest brain T cell transcript signatures were chosen for TCR beta chain sequencing of brain tissue, and also of blood when blood was available. Prior to surgery, the patients had been treated with at least one anti-epileptic drug. TCR-sequenced patients were children with drug-resistant epilepsy due to tuberous sclerosis complex, focal cortical dysplasia, Rasmussen encephalitis or hemimegalencephaly. The blood samples were collected right before the epilepsy surgery. Bulk genomic DNA was isolated from unsorted brain tissue and whole blood using the Monarch genomic DNA purification kit. TCR beta chain sequences were generated from genomic DNA using the immunoSEQ assay. Concerning the study's data processing: CDR3 sequences not starting with the conserved framework cysteine at position 104 were manually removed. To get clonality, the normalized Shannon's Diversity Index was subtracted from one, giving values from 0 (maximal diversity) to 1 (oligoclonal). Chi-squared comparison-of-proportions tests assessed whether the same CDR3 differed in frequency between samples, such as brain versus blood. Public clonotypes were found through immuneACCESS searches, while the VDJdb browser was used to judge similarity to known antiviral clonotypes. TCRdb mirrors the immuneACCESS table, restricted to in-frame sequences. Some clones are absent from its copies; in checked studies, under half trace to an unresolved V gene, and the reason for the others is unknown. V, J and clone size are those of that table, while D and trimming were read from the DNA. The sample contains roughly 110,000 clones, under 95% of them found a single time. In total, the top ten clones hold about 3.8% of the sample.

The sequence links TRBV7-9 to TRBJ1-1; the D gene lacks a confident call. Sample: peripheral blood, taken at surgery. This clonotype was sampled from a boy less than two years old with hemimegalencephaly and intractable seizures. The DNA sequence reads TGTGCCAGCAGCTTAATCGAACAGACTGAAGCTTTCTTT. The translation is CASSLIEQTEAFF.